These 14 T cell receptor beta chains were sequenced from one sample in a study of T-cell memory formation after mild COVID-19. Using its own MiXCR run on the 5' RACE reads, TCRdb lists one record per CDR3 protein. The profile shows 300,000 or so distinct CDR3 sequences, around 15% of them singletons. Sequencing was carried out using PBMCs or a T cell subset sorted from them (not recorded which). These receptors were taken from a man aged 18 to 35 who had mild COVID-19 (a few samples of this study predate the infection). Cell type and time point are not known.

V gene TRBV6-2 or TRBV6-3 combines with J gene TRBJ2-5; TRBD2 matches at 8 bases. The CDR3 consists of 16 residues. V lost 2 bases and J lost 3; bases outside the gene matches: 8. Germline-derived CDR1 and CDR2 are MNHEY and SVGEGT. CDR3 in amino acids: CASSYRTAGEEETQYF. In DNA form, the CDR3 reads TGTGCCAGCAGTTACCGAACAGCGGGGGAGGAAGAGACCCAGTACTTC.

The gene calls are TRBV15 and TRBJ1-3, with D possibly being TRBD1 (6 bases). The germline V and J ends were trimmed by 8 bases and 2 bases, with 13 bases remaining between them. Germline V gene sequence: CDR1 LNHNV, CDR2 YYDKDF (reference sequence). CDR3 length: 14 residues. In DNA form, the CDR3 reads TGTGCCACCGGCTCCGGGACAACTGGAAACACCATATATTTT. This codes for CATGSGTTGNTIYF.

This clonotype was seen ten or more times. This chain links TRBV28 with TRBJ1-1; D is possibly TRBD1 (5 bases). CDR1 is MDHEN, CDR2 SYDVKM, per germline. The CDR3 has 13 amino acids. V was shortened by 7 bases and J by 1 base, with 10 bases between the two germline ends. The CDR3 loop reads CASKGRANTEAFF. DNA of the CDR3: TGTGCCAGCAAAGGCAGGGCGAACACTGAAGCTTTCTTT.

This chain connects TRBV10-3 to TRBJ2-1, with TRBD2 matching over 8 bases. Germline CDR1 and CDR2: ENHRY and SYGVKD. The CDR3 loop spans 16 amino acids. The V gene end was trimmed by 8 bases and the J gene end by 10 bases; junction bases not matched to a gene: 19. This CDR3 is CAIGPSAGGTVAEQFF. The CDR3 region has the DNA TGTGCCATCGGACCTTCTGCGGGGGGCACCGTCGCGGAGCAGTTCTTC.

A few counts support this clonotype. The J gene is TRBJ1-5, the V gene TRBV20-1, with D possibly TRBD1 on 5 matching bases. This CDR3 is 14 amino acids long. Germline CDR1 DFQATT, CDR2 SNEGSKA (reference sequence). V was shortened by 5 bases and J by 0 bases, with 11 bases between the two germline ends. As DNA, the CDR3 is TGCAGTGCTTCACGGGGGGGTAGCAATCAGCCCCAGCATTTT. Its translation is CSASRGGSNQPQHF.

The V call is TRBV12-3 or TRBV12-4, the J call TRBJ2-2; D may correspond to TRBD1 or TRBD2 (5 bases each). V was pared by 5 bases and J by 7 bases, with 14 bases between. This CDR3 has 14 residues. The DNA of the CDR3 is TGTGCCAGCAGTCCTCGGGACCTGGGCGGGGAGCTGTTTTTT. Encoded protein: CASSPRDLGGELFF.

The chain uses TRBV7-9 and TRBJ1-1; 7 bases align to TRBD1. With V trimmed by 5 bases and J by 4 bases, 7 bases remained unmatched. The germline gives CDR1 SEHNR, CDR2 FQNEAQ (reference sequence). This CDR3 is 14 amino acids long. CDR3 DNA sequence: TGTGCCAGCAGCCCCCGACAGGGCGGCACTGAAGCTTTCTTT. Protein sequence: CASSPRQGGTEAFF.

The CDR3 region has the DNA TGTGCCAGCAGCTTCCATGTGGGCTCTGGGGCCAACGTCCTGACTTTC. It translates to CASSFHVGSGANVLTF. The rearrangement joins TRBV11-2 to TRBJ2-6; D is ambiguous. Trimming took off 3 bases at V and 0 bases at J, with 9 bases between the two ends. The length of the CDR3 is 16 residues. The V gene's germline CDR1 is SGHAT and CDR2 FQNNGV.

This chain connects TRBV5-4 to TRBJ1-1; perhaps TRBD1 as D (6 bases). Per the germline V gene, CDR1 is SGHNT and CDR2 is YYREEE (reference sequence). Trimming left V 9 bases short and J 4 bases short, with 19 bases between. The CDR3 consists of 14 residues. CDR3 residues: CATGGQGSVTEAFF. CDR3 sequence (DNA): TGTGCCACCGGCGGGCAGGGGTCGGTCACTGAAGCTTTCTTT.

This clonotype was counted ten times or more. The V and J genes are TRBV20-1 and TRBJ2-5, with 10 bases fitting TRBD2. V lost 6 bases and J lost 4; bases outside the gene matches: 8. This CDR3 is 14 amino acids long. Germline V gene data show CDR1 as DFQATT and CDR2 as SNEGSKA (reference sequence). The CDR3 DNA follows: TGCAGTGCCGCCATAGCGGGGGGTTTAGAGACCCAGTACTTC. Encoded protein: CSAAIAGGLETQYF.

The table lists this clonotype with a few counts. The chain employs TRBV7-9 and TRBJ1-4, with D hard to call. This CDR3 contains 11 residues. The V and J ends lost 5 bases and 8 bases respectively, with 6 bases between them. CDR1 and CDR2 from the germline V gene are SEHNR and FQNEAQ (reference sequence). The CDR3 protein is CASSTREKLFF. CDR3 sequence (DNA): TGTGCCAGCAGCACTCGGGAAAAACTGTTTTTT.

The table lists this clonotype with many counts. This chain uses TRBV12-3 or TRBV12-4 with TRBJ2-1; no reliable D call. The CDR3 is 13 amino acids. Deletions cut 5 bases from V and 8 bases from J, with 13 bases between. In nucleotides, the CDR3 is TGTGCCAGCAGTCCGGTAGGCACCGATGAGCAGTTCTTC. The encoded protein is CASSPVGTDEQFF.

The chain employs TRBV3-1 and TRBJ2-5; 11 positions match TRBD1. Germline CDR1 is LGHDT and CDR2 is YNNKEL (reference sequence). CDR3 size: 16 residues. V shed 7 bases, J shed 5 bases, and the junction held 12 bases outside the gene matches. The CDR3 DNA reads as TGTGCCAGCATCGTGCCGGGACAGGGGGGGAGCGAGACCCAGTACTTC. It translates to CASIVPGQGGSETQYF.

This clonotype has more than one count but fewer than ten. V usage is TRBV12-3 or TRBV12-4 and J usage is TRBJ2-2; D possibly corresponds to TRBD2 (5 bases). The V and J ends lost 6 bases and 5 bases respectively, with 16 bases between them. The CDR3 totals 15 residues. The CDR3 region is CASRVSMGVTGELFF. The CDR3 nucleotides are TGTGCCAGCAGAGTTTCTATGGGAGTGACCGGGGAGCTGTTTTTT.